Below are 6 T cell receptor beta chains sequenced from a single sample in a study of beta chain features in type 1 diabetes. Study outcomes and limitations: The study found moderately but significantly shorter TCRB CDR3s in all four CD4+ subsets of Type 1 diabetes patients.

Every isolated RNA sample was fully reverse transcribed, so sequencing captured expressed TCRB transcripts. Generated by immunoSEQ multiplex PCR, the TCRdb table keeps only in-frame clones and is missing some. This sample has 120,000 to 150,000 clones, with roughly an eighth found just once. No antigen has been identified for these receptors. The specimen was central memory CD4+ T cells from blood. The receptors originated from a young man with type 1 diabetes.

The rearrangement links TRBV11-3 to TRBJ1-6; no clear D. The CDR3 is 12 amino acids. Germline values: CDR1 SGHNT, CDR2 YENEEA. V was trimmed by 1 base and J by 13 bases, leaving 8 bases between them. The CDR3 coding sequence is TGTGCCAGCAGCTTAGCCTCGGGGCCCCTCCACTTT. Amino acids: CASSLASGPLHF.

This clone showed up just a few times. The J gene is TRBJ1-5, the V gene TRBV7-9; possibly TRBD1 for D (5 bases). Germline loops: CDR1 SEHNR, CDR2 FQNEAQ (reference sequence). The CDR3 covers 15 residues. V lost 3 bases and J lost 2, with 11 bases in between. In DNA form, the CDR3 reads TGTGCCAGCAGCTTGGGGGAATCGGGCAATCAGCCCCAGCATTTT. Encoded protein: CASSLGESGNQPQHF.

The table lists this clone with a few counts. The chain employs TRBV2 and TRBJ2-5; a weak D match, TRBD1 (6 bases). The germline gives CDR1 SNHLY, CDR2 FYNNEI. The CDR3 is 12 residues long. With 8 bases removed from V and 0 bases from J, the gap between germline ends came to 7 bases. CDR3 nucleotide sequence: TGTGCCAGCGGGGGCTACCAAGAGACCCAGTACTTC. This encodes CASGGYQETQYF. The full variable domain, in which reference TRBV2 and TRBJ2-5 provide the parts outside the CDR3, is EPEVTQTPSHQVTQMGQEVILRCVPISNHLYFYWYRQILGQKVEFLVSFYNNEISEKSEIFDDQFSVERPDGSNFTLKIRSTKLEDSAMYFCASGGYQETQYFGPGTRLLVL.

The V gene is TRBV10-2, the J gene TRBJ2-1; D may be TRBD1 or TRBD2 (5 bases each). With 6 bases removed from V and 3 bases from J, the gap between germline ends came to 6 bases. The CDR3 is 12 amino acids. The germline V gene encodes CDR1 WSHSY and CDR2 SAAADI. The CDR3 spells CASRGDYNEQFF. The CDR3 coding sequence is TGCGCCAGCAGGGGGGACTACAATGAGCAGTTCTTC.

This clone was observed a handful of times. This chain joins TRBV10-3 and TRBJ2-2; D possibly corresponds to TRBD1 (6 bases). Per the germline V gene, CDR1 is ENHRY and CDR2 is SYGVKD. This CDR3 has 16 residues. V shed 2 bases and J shed 0 bases, with 10 bases lying between them. The CDR3 reads CAISEGGSTNTGELFF. In DNA, the CDR3 is TGTGCCATCAGTGAGGGGGGCAGTACGAACACCGGGGAGCTGTTTTTT.

The V gene is TRBV5-1, the J gene TRBJ2-3; the D is unclear. Trimming took 1 base from V and 4 from J, leaving 16 bases between them. The CDR3 runs to 16 residues. Germline-derived CDR1 and CDR2 are SGHRS and YFSETQ. Written as DNA, the CDR3 is TGCGCCAGCAGCTTGAGATCGGGCATATCCCCAGATACGCAGTATTTT. Residues: CASSLRSGISPDTQYF.